These 32 T cell receptor beta chains were all obtained from the same sample, sequenced in a study of Graves' ophthalmopathy and Graves' hyperthyroidism. Amplification targeted the TCR beta CDR3 regions, with RNA transcripts as the source material. After a first-round RT-PCR with HTBI primers, a second-round multiplex PCR was run. One entry per CDR3 protein, called by TCRdb with MiXCR from the multiplex PCR reads. Of more than 1,000,000 distinct CDR3 sequences in the sample, 35% to 40% are singletons; the top ten hold around 10%. Sample: peripheral blood or thyroid tissue (not recorded which). Receptor source: an adult man with Graves' hyperthyroidism.

A remark on this clonotype: One base away lies a much larger clone, so this may be a sequencing read error. J is TRBJ2-2 and V is TRBV9, with D unclear. From germline, CDR1 is SGDLS and CDR2 YYNGEE. This CDR3 has 13 amino acids. CDR3 loop: CANSVDPVEELFF. The DNA for the CDR3 is TGTGCCAACAGCGTAGACCCCGTCGAGGAGCTGTTTTTT.

J is TRBJ1-5 and V is TRBV6-1; 8 nucleotides line up with TRBD1. The CDR3 length is 13 residues. Germline lookup yields CDR1 MNHNS and CDR2 SASEGT. Trimming took 9 bases from V and 7 from J; bases not matched to a gene: 8. CDR3 region: CASDRGGIQPQHF. Here the CDR3 DNA reads TGTGCCAGTGACAGGGGTGGTATACAGCCCCAGCATTTT.

The rearrangement uses TRBV6-6 and TRBJ2-5; TRBD1 matches 9 bases. J gave up 6 bases and V 5 bases, and 7 bases lay outside the gene matches. Germline V CDR1 and CDR2: MNHNY, SVGAGI (reference sequence). The CDR3 loop spans 14 amino acids. As DNA, the CDR3 is TGTGCCAGCAGTGGGGGACAGGGCCTGAAGACCCAGTACTTC. Its translation is CASSGGQGLKTQYF.

In regard to this clonotype: At one boundary the junction diverges from the germline segment, which might be a read error. The rearrangement uses TRBV7-9 and TRBJ1-2; 8 bases fit TRBD1. CDR1 is SEHNR and CDR2 is FQNEAQ in the germline V gene (reference sequence). This CDR3 is 14 amino acids long. CDR3 residues: CASSLDAGGHGYTF. The CDR3, as DNA: TGTGCCAGCAGCTTAGACGCAGGGGGCCATGGCTATACCTTC.

This clonotype was counted between two and nine times. The gene calls are TRBV7-2 and TRBJ1-4, with D unresolved. CDR3 length equals 12 residues. Trimming stripped 5 bases from V and 5 bases from J, with 6 bases between. CDR1 and CDR2 from the germline V gene are SGHTA and FQGNSA. CDR3 residues: CASSVRNEKLFF. The DNA for the CDR3 is TGTGCCAGCAGCGTGCGCAATGAAAAACTGTTTTTT.

This clonotype was observed at least ten times. This chain connects TRBV4-1 to TRBJ1-4; tentatively, D is TRBD1 (5 bases). This CDR3 is 16 amino acids long. CDR1 MGHRA and CDR2 YSYEKL come from the germline V gene. V was trimmed by 0 bases and J by 7 bases, leaving 15 bases between them. The CDR3 bases are TGCGCCAGCAGCCAAGATGATCAGGGTCTGCGTGAAAAACTGTTTTTT. This sequence encodes CASSQDDQGLREKLFF.

The CDR3 spells CASSQESTAYGYTF. The CDR3 bases are TGCGCCAGCAGCCAAGAGTCGACGGCCTATGGCTACACCTTC. The chain employs TRBV4-1 and TRBJ1-2; D call uncertain. CDR1 and CDR2 from the germline V gene are MGHRA and YSYEKL. Trimming removed 0 bases from V and 4 bases from J, with 9 bases in between. There are 14 residues in the CDR3.

The table lists this clonotype with many counts. The V and J genes are TRBV24-1 and TRBJ1-2; a possible D gene is TRBD1 (5 bases). Between the trimmed V and J ends, which lost 2 bases and 1 base, there was a span of 22 bases. The CDR3 contains 19 residues. CDR1 and CDR2 from the germline V gene are KGHDR and SFDVKD. DNA for the CDR3: TGTGCCACCAGTGATTCTCCAGGGAGAGGGGCCCAATTTAACTATGGCTACACCTTC. Translation gives CATSDSPGRGAQFNYGYTF.

This clonotype was seen many times. The V gene is TRBV29-1, the J gene TRBJ2-7; D remains ambiguous. From germline, CDR1 is SQVTM and CDR2 ANQGSEA. Between the trimmed V and J ends, which lost 4 bases and 4 bases, there was a span of 11 bases. The CDR3 length is 12 residues. CDR3 nucleotides: TGCAGCGTTGCGGATATGGGATACGAGCAGTACTTC. Translating it yields CSVADMGYEQYF.

The chain carries TRBV20-1 and TRBJ1-1; TRBD1 matches at 9 bases. This CDR3 contains 15 residues. Unmatched junction bases numbered 10, after V lost 6 bases and J lost 2 bases. Germline CDR1 DFQATT, CDR2 SNEGSKA (reference sequence). CDR3 in DNA: TGCAGTGCAAGTCCCGGGACAGGGAGAAACACTGAAGCTTTCTTT. Translation gives CSASPGTGRNTEAFF.

The rearrangement links TRBV7-9 to TRBJ2-5, with D possibly matching TRBD2 (5 bases). Looked up from germline, CDR1 is SEHNR and CDR2 is FQNEAQ (reference sequence). The CDR3 has 13 amino acids. Trimming took 5 bases from V and 4 from J, leaving 11 bases between them. The CDR3 loop is CASSGSTSETQYF. The CDR3 DNA reads as TGTGCCAGCAGCGGGAGTACCTCAGAGACCCAGTACTTC.

The chain links TRBV6-5 to TRBJ2-5, with 7 positions matching TRBD2. Germline V lookup: CDR1 MNHEY, CDR2 SVGAGI. Unmatched junction bases numbered 14, after V lost 4 bases and J lost 9 bases. CDR3 size: 15 residues. The DNA of the CDR3 is TGTGCCAGCAGTTTAATACAGCGCGCCGCGGGGGCCCAGTACTTC. This encodes CASSLIQRAAGAQYF.

The rearrangement joins TRBV28 to TRBJ1-1; the D gene is possibly TRBD1 (5 bases). The germline V gene has CDR1 MDHEN and CDR2 SYDVKM. Trimming pared 2 bases from V and 9 bases from J, leaving 13 bases between. The CDR3 totals 13 residues. The CDR3 here is CASSLKSGTKAFF. CDR3 bases: TGTGCCAGCAGTTTAAAATCAGGGACTAAAGCTTTCTTT.

The rearrangement uses TRBV9 and TRBJ1-5; D perhaps matches TRBD1 (6 bases). Between the trimmed V and J ends, which lost 4 bases and 11 bases, there was a span of 25 bases. The germline CDR1 and CDR2 sequences are SGDLS and YYNGEE. The CDR3 loop spans 16 amino acids. The CDR3: CASSPTAGGPAETQHF. CDR3 nucleotides: TGTGCCAGCAGCCCAACGGCGGGGGGGCCTGCCGAGACCCAGCATTTT.

This clonotype was found many times. The chain recombines TRBV20-1 with TRBJ2-5; 8 positions match TRBD1. CDR3 length: 12 amino acids. Per the germline V gene, CDR1 is DFQATT and CDR2 is SNEGSKA (reference sequence). After removal of 5 bases from V and 5 bases from J, the junction contained 4 bases not matched to a gene. The CDR3 bases are TGCAGTGCTCGACAGGGGTTGGAGACCCAGTACTTC. Amino acids: CSARQGLETQYF.

This clonotype was seen repeatedly, ten times or more. The chain couples TRBV5-1 to TRBJ2-7; TRBD1 matches at 7 bases. In germline, CDR1 is SGHRS, CDR2 YFSETQ. The CDR3 runs 17 residues. The junction had 15 bases not matched to a gene; V was cut back by 3 bases and J by 3 bases. CDR3 nucleotides: TGCGCCAGCAGCTACGAACCAAGACAGGGAAGTGTCTACGAGCAGTACTTC. Protein sequence: CASSYEPRQGSVYEQYF. The whole variable domain, filled in from reference TRBV5-1 and TRBJ2-7, reads KAGVTQTPRYLIKTRGQQVTLSCSPISGHRSVSWYQQTPGQGLQFLFEYFSETQRNKGNFPGRFSGRQFSNSRSEMNVSTLELGDSALYLCASSYEPRQGSVYEQYFGPGTRLTVT.

Ten or more counts support this clonotype. The chain combines TRBV2 with TRBJ2-7; D possibly uses TRBD1 or TRBD2 (5 bases each). The CDR3 totals 14 residues. The germline gives CDR1 SNHLY, CDR2 FYNNEI. The ends were cut back, 11 bases at V and 3 bases at J, with 20 bases in the middle. The CDR3 coding sequence is TGTGCCGGGAAAACCGGGACGGATGTCTACGAGCAGTACTTC. Protein product: CAGKTGTDVYEQYF.

The rearrangement joins TRBV28 to TRBJ2-5; D is unresolved. The CDR3 consists of 14 residues. V lost 7 bases to trimming and J lost 1 base, with 13 bases between them. The germline V gene has CDR1 MDHEN and CDR2 SYDVKM. CDR3 protein: CASTSRPLQETQYF. The CDR3 DNA reads TGTGCCAGCACCAGCCGCCCGCTCCAAGAGACCCAGTACTTC.

This clonotype was counted ten times or more. The CDR3 region is CASSWNRGLRNYGYTF. The CDR3 region has the DNA TGTGCCAGCAGCTGGAACAGGGGGCTCCGTAACTATGGCTACACCTTC. The genes are TRBV7-2 and TRBJ1-2; 9 nucleotides align to TRBD1. The germline gives CDR1 SGHTA, CDR2 FQGNSA. This CDR3 is built from 16 residues. V was pared by 4 bases and J by 1 base, with 7 bases of the junction left unmatched.

This clonotype was seen only a few times. This chain joins TRBV5-1 and TRBJ1-3; D may be TRBD1 (6 bases). Germline CDR1 reads SGHRS; CDR2 reads YFSETQ. V was pared by 7 bases and J by 2 bases, with 16 bases between. The CDR3 covers 15 residues. The CDR3 protein is CASSAVTGTGNTIYF. In DNA, the CDR3 is TGCGCCAGCTCAGCCGTAACAGGGACTGGAAACACCATATATTTT.

The rearrangement joins TRBV2 to TRBJ2-7, with TRBD2 matching 10 bases. The CDR3 covers 15 residues. Germline V CDR1 and CDR2: SNHLY, FYNNEI. V shed 6 bases, J shed 0 bases, and the junction held 5 bases outside the gene matches. In nucleotides, the CDR3 is TGTGCCAGCAGCGGACTAGCGGTGAGCTCCTACGAGCAGTACTTC. Translated: CASSGLAVSSYEQYF.

About this clonotype: A much larger clonotype is one base distant, so this may be a read error. The chain employs TRBV11-2 and TRBJ2-5; D is ambiguous. Per germline, CDR1 SGHAT and CDR2 FQNNGV. This CDR3 spans 13 amino acids. CDR3 sequence reads: CTSSFGLQETQYF. The CDR3 DNA sequence: TGTACCAGCAGCTTTGGATTACAAGAGACCCAGTACTTC. The complete variable domain, with remaining parts taken from reference TRBV11-2 and TRBJ2-5, reads EAGVAQSPRYKIIEKRQSVAFWCNPISGHATLYWYQQILGQGPKLLIQFQNNGVVDDSQLPKDRFSAERLKGVDSTLKIQPAKLEDSAVYLCTSSFGLQETQYFGPGTRLLVL.

This clonotype was seen many times. This chain joins TRBV7-3 and TRBJ2-7; 9 nucleotides agree with TRBD2. Looked up from germline, CDR1 is SGHTA and CDR2 is FQGTGA. The CDR3 sequence is 15 residues long. The trim removed 5 bases at V and 0 bases at J, leaving 5 bases unmatched. The CDR3 protein is CASSVSSGSSYEQYF. The CDR3 coding sequence is TGTGCCAGCAGCGTCAGTAGCGGGAGCTCCTACGAGCAGTACTTC.

The chain carries TRBV25-1 and TRBJ2-5, with D unclear. CDR1 and CDR2 (germline): MGHDK, SYGVNS. The CDR3 is 11 amino acids. Trimming took 6 bases from V and 7 from J, leaving 9 bases between them. CDR3 nucleotides: TGTGCCAGCAGAGGAGTCGCGACCCAGTACTTC. Protein sequence: CASRGVATQYF.

Concerning this clonotype: The junction shows a germline mismatch at one end, possibly a read error. The chain joins TRBV7-9 to TRBJ2-2, with a possible D match to TRBD1 (6 bases). The CDR3 runs 16 residues. CDR1 is SEHNR, CDR2 FQNEAQ, per germline (reference sequence). The CDR3 DNA sequence: TGTGCCAGCAGCTTAGTTATGGGGGCCCCTGCCGGGGAGCTTTTTTTT. Translated: CASSLVMGAPAGELFF.

The gene calls are TRBV20-1 and TRBJ1-5; a possible D gene is TRBD1 (5 bases). CDR1 is DFQATT and CDR2 is SNEGSKA in the germline V gene (reference sequence). The CDR3 covers 14 residues. Deletions cut 2 bases from V and 3 bases from J, with 11 bases between. The CDR3 region is CSARRGGYNQPQHF. CDR3 coding DNA: TGCAGTGCTAGAAGGGGAGGGTACAATCAGCCCCAGCATTTT.

This clonotype has just one count. The chain joins TRBV29-1 to TRBJ2-5, with D possibly matching TRBD1 (6 bases). Per germline, CDR1 SQVTM and CDR2 ANQGSEA. CDR3 length: 16 residues. Trimming pared 0 bases from V and 0 bases from J, leaving 14 bases between. The DNA of the CDR3 is TGCAGCGTTGAAGAGGGGGCTTTGGGGTACCAAGAGACCCAGTACTTC. Amino acid sequence: CSVEEGALGYQETQYF.

Worth noting for this clonotype: A clone one base away is much larger, so this may be a read error. V usage is TRBV5-6 and J usage is TRBJ1-1; tentatively, D is TRBD1 (6 bases). Germline CDR1 reads SGHDT; CDR2 reads YYEEEE. The CDR3 is made up of 18 amino acids. The CDR3 protein is CASSFGQQQGNMNTEVFF. CDR3 nucleotide sequence: TGTGCCAGCAGCTTCGGACAGCAACAGGGAAACATGAACACTGAAGTTTTCTTT.

This clonotype was counted only a few times. This sequence joins TRBV4-2 and TRBJ2-5; TRBD2 matches at 14 bases. V lost 5 bases, J lost 3 bases, and 14 bases stayed unmatched. CDR1 is LGHNA and CDR2 is YNFKEQ in the germline V gene. CDR3 length: 19 amino acids. This chain's CDR3 is CASSSGLAGAASTKETQYF. The CDR3 DNA reads as TGTGCCAGCAGCTCGGGACTAGCGGGAGCAGCGAGTACCAAAGAGACCCAGTACTTC.

This clonotype was seen repeatedly, ten times or more. This chain uses TRBV19 with TRBJ2-7; D gene ambiguous. V lost 5 bases and J lost 0, with 11 bases in between. The germline V gene has CDR1 LNHDA and CDR2 SQIVND (reference sequence). The CDR3 loop spans 14 amino acids. The CDR3 is CASSSAISSYEQYF. CDR3 bases: TGTGCCAGTAGTTCTGCGATTAGCTCCTACGAGCAGTACTTC.

The rearrangement uses TRBV7-2 and TRBJ1-1, with 8 bases lining up with TRBD1. CDR1 and CDR2 from the germline V gene are SGHTA and FQGNSA. Trimming took 2 bases from V and 5 from J; bases not matched to a gene: 7. The length of the CDR3 is 15 residues. The CDR3 protein is CASSLPGGAETEAFF. The CDR3 DNA reads as TGTGCCAGCAGCTTACCAGGGGGCGCCGAGACTGAAGCTTTCTTT.

The chain recombines TRBV25-1 with TRBJ1-6; D is possibly TRBD1 (6 bases). The CDR3 contains 14 residues. The germline V gene encodes CDR1 MGHDK and CDR2 SYGVNS. The germline V and J ends were trimmed by 8 bases and 7 bases, with 15 bases remaining between them. DNA of the CDR3: TGTGCCAGCTTAGTGGGAGGGACAAATTCACCCCTCCACTTT. It encodes CASLVGGTNSPLHF. Full variable domain (missing parts from reference TRBV25-1 and TRBJ1-6): EADIYQTPRYLVIGTGKKITLECSQTMGHDKMYWYQQDPGMELHLIHYSYGVNSTEKGDLSSESTVSRIRTEHFPLTLESARPSHTSQYLCASLVGGTNSPLHFGNGTRLTVT.